This TCR beta chain emerged from a study of identical twins. V was cut by 3 bases and J by 4 bases, with 17 bases left in between. Germline V lookup: CDR1 MDHEN, CDR2 SYDVKM. This CDR3 has 16 residues. Through template switching, a universal primer site was introduced, and the cDNA contained unique molecular identifiers. TCRdb redid the calling of the 5' RACE reads with MiXCR, one entry per CDR3 protein. The top ten hold about 1.6% of the sample, which has 500,000 to 650,000 distinct CDR3 sequences, 7.1% seen once. These data were likewise used in another study, on yellow fever vaccine responses in identical twins.

The source material was PBMCs. The rearrangement joins TRBV28 to TRBJ2-3; no reliable D call. The sequence came from a woman under 30 in good health. CDR3 protein: CASSLNFGGGADTQYF. Here the CDR3 DNA reads TGTGCCAGCAGTTTGAACTTTGGCGGTGGCGCAGATACGCAGTATTTT.